Listed below are T cell receptor beta chains from one sample, sequenced in a study of T cell responses to AZD1222 COVID-19 vaccine. The data were produced by immunoSEQ multiplex PCR, yet TCRdb's version contains in-frame clones alone and is incomplete. The sample gives under 150,000 clones, around 90% of which show up once; around a sixth is in the top ten. The specimen comprised peripheral blood, sampled on day 0 of MenACWY control vaccination. These receptors originate from an adult in good health. Both conserved end residues are part of each CDR3.

V,J,CDR3
TRBV18,TRBJ2-3,CASSPRPSGASTDTQYF
TRBV29-1,TRBJ1-2,CSAQGENGYTF
TRBV28,TRBJ2-7,CASRGVGTNSYEQYF
TRBV6-1,TRBJ1-5,CASSATIPGAVLNQPQHF
TRBV27,TRBJ2-1,CASSLRGDRGRFF
TRBV7-9,TRBJ1-1,CASSLIWGAEAFF
TRBV29-1,TRBJ1-1,CSARSGDNTEAFF
TRBV6-1,TRBJ2-3,CASSEPGQGTDTQYF
TRBV7-2,TRBJ2-5,CASSLDWDTPTQYF
TRBV6-5,TRBJ1-4,CASSKDGYYEKLFF
TRBV28,TRBJ1-1,CASPPPVGDMNTEAFF
TRBV7-9,TRBJ2-1,CASSFRPGRSYNEQFF
TRBV28,TRBJ1-5,CASSLTGPRHF
TRBV19,TRBJ2-2,CASSIRQVYTGELFF
TRBV7-9,TRBJ1-1,CASSQGRGPIEAFF
TRBV27,TRBJ1-6,CASSGTGGSPLHF
TRBV9,TRBJ2-3,CASSFPGTSGDTQYF
TRBV9,TRBJ2-1,CASSAGPFIYEQFF
TRBV25-1,TRBJ2-7,CASSEGQGPPDEQYF